Below are 17 T cell receptor beta chains sequenced from a single sample in a study of T cell repertoires in cytomegalovirus infection. TCRdb called the reads again in MiXCR, with one record for every CDR3 protein. The sample lists approximately 71,000 distinct CDR3 sequences; about 4% were seen once. The sample was PBMCs. These receptors were obtained from a human donor in good health (CMV status not recorded). Some clones in this sample may be carry-over from other donors' samples.

The sample holds many counts of this clonotype. V gene TRBV28 combines with J gene TRBJ2-1, with 13 bases that match TRBD2. V lost 6 bases, J lost 0 bases, and 2 bases stayed unmatched. The germline V gene encodes CDR1 MDHEN and CDR2 SYDVKM. CDR3 length equals 16 residues. CDR3 in DNA: TGTGCCAGCAGCCGGACTAGCGGGAGCTCCTACAATGAGCAGTTCTTC. Encoded protein: CASSRTSGSSYNEQFF.

This clonotype was observed at least ten times. The chain has TRBV13 and TRBJ2-6; D not certain. Germline V lookup: CDR1 PRHDT, CDR2 FYEKMQ (reference sequence). With 4 bases removed from V and 0 bases from J, the gap between germline ends came to 4 bases. The CDR3 covers 14 residues. The CDR3 loop reads CASSSYSGANVLTF. The CDR3 region has the DNA TGTGCCAGCAGCTCTTACTCTGGGGCCAACGTCCTGACTTTC. Together with reference TRBV13 and TRBJ2-6, the CDR3 gives the full variable domain: AAGVIQSPRHLIKEKRETATLKCYPIPRHDTVYWYQQGPGQDPQFLISFYEKMQSDKGSIPDRFSAQQFSDYHSELNMSSLELGDSALYFCASSSYSGANVLTFGAGSRLTVL.

This chain joins TRBV4-1 and TRBJ2-7; D perhaps matches TRBD2 (5 bases). V gave up 7 bases and J gave up 6 bases, with 16 bases separating them. This CDR3 contains 13 residues. Germline V gene sequence: CDR1 MGHRA, CDR2 YSYEKL. The CDR3 protein is CASIGEGGSEQYF. The CDR3 DNA sequence: TGCGCCAGCATTGGGGAAGGAGGTTCCGAGCAGTACTTC.

This clonotype was counted many times. The V and J genes are TRBV7-6 and TRBJ2-7, with TRBD1 matching over 8 bases. Trimming at V came to 5 bases and at J to 3 bases, leaving 6 bases not matched to a gene. From germline, CDR1 is SGHVS and CDR2 FNYEAQ. This CDR3 has 14 residues. CDR3 DNA: TGTGCCAGCAGCCCAGACAGGGGAGGCTACGAGCAGTACTTC. Its protein is CASSPDRGGYEQYF.

This clonotype was counted only a few times. V gene TRBV7-2 combines with J gene TRBJ2-7; D perhaps matches TRBD2 (5 bases). The germline V gene encodes CDR1 SGHTA and CDR2 FQGNSA. V was cut by 2 bases and J by 8 bases, with 19 bases left in between. This CDR3 has 15 residues. As DNA, the CDR3 is TGTGCCAGCAGCTTAACAAGGTGGGAGCCCTCGAAGCAGTACTTC. Its protein is CASSLTRWEPSKQYF.

This clonotype occurred many times. This sequence joins TRBV6-8 and TRBJ2-1; perhaps TRBD2 as D (6 bases). V was shortened by 4 bases and J by 9 bases, with 22 bases between the two germline ends. The CDR3 consists of 16 residues. Germline V gives CDR1 MNHGY, CDR2 SAAAGT. CDR3 nucleotides: TGTGCCAGCAGTTCAGTGGGACTTAACTTACGGGCTGAGCAGTTCTTC. The encoded protein is CASSSVGLNLRAEQFF.

On this clonotype itself: Given a much more abundant clone one base away, this may be a read error. The J gene is TRBJ2-1, the V gene TRBV7-6; D ambiguous. CDR1 and CDR2 from the germline V gene are SGHVS and FNYEAQ. V gave up 8 bases and J gave up 2 bases, with 4 bases separating them. This CDR3 region has 11 residues. The CDR3 reads CASATYNEQFF. CDR3 sequence (DNA): TGTGCCAGCGCCACCTACAATGAGCAGTTCTTC.

This clonotype was picked up many times. In DNA, the CDR3 is TGTGCCAGCAGTTTAGGATTGGGAGGTAATAGCCGCAATGAGCAGTTCTTC. This gives the protein CASSLGLGGNSRNEQFF. V usage is TRBV12-3 or TRBV12-4 and J usage is TRBJ2-1, with D perhaps matching TRBD2 (6 bases). The CDR3 totals 17 residues. Trimming left V 1 base short and J 6 bases short, with 19 bases between.

This clonotype has a count of ten or more. The V call is TRBV12-3 or TRBV12-4, the J call TRBJ2-7, with TRBD1 matching 8 bases. V dropped 6 bases and J dropped 0; count of bases not matched to a gene: 7. The CDR3 sequence is 15 residues long. Here the CDR3 reads CASRPTGGHSYEQYF. In nucleotides, the CDR3 is TGTGCCAGCAGACCCACAGGGGGTCACTCCTACGAGCAGTACTTC.

This chain uses TRBV7-4 with TRBJ1-2, with a weak D call TRBD1 (5 bases). This CDR3 has 12 amino acids. In germline, CDR1 is SGHVT, CDR2 SQSDAQ. The ends were cut back, 5 bases at V and 2 bases at J, with 6 bases in the middle. The CDR3 DNA follows: TGTGCCAGCAGCCCAGGGAACTATGGCTACACCTTC. It specifies CASSPGNYGYTF.

At least ten counts were recorded for this clonotype. The CDR3 sequence: CASSLVGGTGAYNEQFF. CDR3 nucleotides: TGTGCCAGCAGCTTAGTAGGCGGGACAGGGGCCTACAATGAGCAGTTCTTC. The chain employs TRBV7-2 and TRBJ2-1; TRBD1 matches 10 bases. Looked up from germline, CDR1 is SGHTA and CDR2 is FQGNSA. The CDR3 is 17 amino acids. V lost 1 base to trimming and J lost 2 bases; unmatched junction nucleotides: 5.

This clonotype was picked up many times. This chain connects TRBV7-2 to TRBJ2-7; D is unclear. The CDR3 contains 15 residues. Germline V gene sequence: CDR1 SGHTA, CDR2 FQGNSA. Trimming removed 3 bases at V and 2 bases at J, with 14 bases between. The CDR3 reads CASSLVGPPPYEQYF. The CDR3 DNA follows: TGTGCCAGCAGCTTGGTAGGACCTCCCCCCTACGAGCAGTACTTC.

This clonotype was found many times. The chain has TRBV7-2 and TRBJ2-3; weak D call: TRBD2 (5 bases). This CDR3 is built from 15 residues. V was clipped by 5 bases and J by 4 bases, with 16 bases between them. Germline lookup yields CDR1 SGHTA and CDR2 FQGNSA. CDR3 loop: CASSGDYSGADTQYF. CDR3 nucleotides: TGTGCCAGCAGCGGCGACTACTCTGGGGCAGATACGCAGTATTTT.

This clonotype was counted ten times or more. The gene calls are TRBV7-2 and TRBJ1-3; D remains ambiguous. V was shortened by 2 bases and J by 0 bases, with 8 bases between the two germline ends. Germline values: CDR1 SGHTA, CDR2 FQGNSA. This CDR3 spans 15 amino acids. For the CDR3, the DNA is TGTGCCAGCAGCTTATCAGCAAACTCTGGAAACACCATATATTTT. It codes for CASSLSANSGNTIYF.

The CDR3 DNA reads TGTGCCAGCAGTTACTCACCGACAGGGAACACTGAAGCTTTCTTT. Translation: CASSYSPTGNTEAFF. The V call is TRBV6-5, the J call TRBJ1-1; D may be TRBD1 (6 bases). The CDR3 is 15 residues long. Looked up from germline, CDR1 is MNHEY and CDR2 is SVGAGI. The V and J ends lost 0 bases and 1 base respectively, with 9 bases between them.

This clonotype showed up many times. V and J are TRBV7-2 and TRBJ2-7, with D perhaps matching TRBD1 or TRBD2 (5 bases each). The CDR3 extends over 17 amino acids. Trimming pared 3 bases from V and 0 bases from J, leaving 18 bases between. Looked up from germline, CDR1 is SGHTA and CDR2 is FQGNSA. The CDR3 sequence is CASSFDAGRRGSYEQYF. CDR3 in DNA: TGTGCCAGCAGCTTTGACGCGGGTAGAAGGGGCTCCTACGAGCAGTACTTC.

This clonotype was observed many times. J is TRBJ2-3 and V is TRBV29-1; maybe TRBD2 (5 bases). Trimming pared 4 bases from V and 5 bases from J, leaving 16 bases between. This CDR3 contains 14 residues. Germline CDR1 SQVTM, CDR2 ANQGSEA. Here the CDR3 reads CSVGQAALGDTQYF. In nucleotides, the CDR3 is TGCAGCGTTGGTCAAGCGGCACTAGGAGATACGCAGTATTTT.